This record covers a single TCR beta chain. There is no known antigen for this receptor. It has no much larger one-base neighbor in the sample; base qualities were not kept. This specimen belongs to a study of T cell responses to AZD1222 COVID-19 vaccine (dated by TCRdb to the early 2020s). Regarding the research as a whole: AZD1222 recipients with second doses at about 4 weeks or about 12 weeks were pooled, because spike-specific TCR depth and breadth did not differ between schedules. TCR sequencing covered over 230 trial participants: 207 given two doses of AZD1222 and 26 given two doses of MenACWY control vaccine. Trial participants were enrolled by age into 18-55, 56-69 and 70-plus year subgroups, with roughly 160, 29 and 62 TCR-sequenced participants respectively. Study-wide conclusions, independent of this receptor: In the small 56-69-year group, the increase in depth fell short of significance, most likely because of low power. Conclusions about previously exposed vaccinees were limited because only six AZD1222 recipients were SARS-CoV-2 seropositive at baseline. Most participants were white British and females outnumbered males, and the authors suggested that clonal diversity may have been underestimated. A significant rise in spike-specific TCR breadth and depth was observed after two AZD1222 doses relative to day 0 and relative to MenACWY recipients. Because no day 14 peak-response samples were available, the repertoires could be characterized only after the peak T cell response. Vaccine-associated CD4 TCRs spanned the whole spike protein, with dominant responses in regions 160-218 and 743-854. Reportedly, close to half of the unique spike-specific TCRs recognized epitopes lying outside the regions that are mutated in the B.1.351 and B.1.1.7 variants.

V is pruned by 7 bases and J by 5 bases, leaving 4 bases of the junction without a gene match. The CDR3 covers 14 residues, taking in both the cysteine and the phenylalanine. The only DNA kept is the CDR3, 42 bases in frame from the first base. The germline V gene sets CDR1 to MGHDK and CDR2 to SYGVNS. The time point label of this sample denotes: baseline before first vaccination. Vaccinee samples came from UK trials COV001 and COV002, including a single-blind randomized controlled phase 2/3 trial of AZD1222 (ChAdOx1 nCoV-19) in healthy adults. For TCRbeta chain sequencing, PBMC samples were collected from trial participants at day 0 and at day 28 after the second dose. The CDR3 regions of human TCRbeta chains were analyzed by immunosequencing. As for how the authors treated the data: Repertoire TCRs were checked for matches against a reference library of SARS-CoV-2-specific TCRs that had been generated using the MIRA antigen-specificity platform. Breadth was defined as the fraction of unique TCRs that were SARS-CoV-2-associated, and depth was defined as the fraction of total T cells that were SARS-CoV-2-associated. Using the MIRA data, each spike-specific TCR was mapped to the spike region that the TCR reacts to and placed in a CD4 or CD8 class. Log10-transformed breadth and depth values were compared by one-way ANOVA with Sidak's multiple comparisons tests. TCRdb took this table from immuneACCESS and kept in-frame rearrangements with V and J called. Such tables lack part of the clones; where checked against another copy, unresolved V genes explain under half of the gap, and the rest is unexplained. That table furnishes V, J and clone size, whereas the DNA furnished D and trimming. The sample table holds approximately 44,000 clones, of which roughly 80% were seen once. About 3.7% of the sample goes to the ten largest clones.

Sequences were derived from peripheral blood, sampled on day 0 of AZD1222 vaccination. Recombination joined TRBV25-1 with TRBJ1-6, and TRBD1 matches 8 of the central bases. The sequence was collected from an adult in good health. The DNA is TGTGCCAGCACCCAGGGGGCACATAATTCACCCCTCCACTTT. This is translated as CASTQGAHNSPLHF.